The clone carrying this T cell receptor (beta chain) has ten or more counts. The antigen remains unidentified. Germline lookup yields CDR1 SGHTA and CDR2 FQGNSA. The V gene end was trimmed by 0 bases and the J gene end by 5 bases; junction bases not matched to a gene: 4. This CDR3 spans 16 amino acids. Then a second PCR, running about 6 to 11 cycles, was carried out with a sample-barcoded 5' primer and a J-beta primer mix. TCRdb redid the calling of the 5' RACE reads with MiXCR, one entry per CDR3 protein. Here the sample spans fewer than 900,000 distinct CDR3 sequences, more than 40% being singletons. The source of the sample is a study of blood T cells in healthy people across ages. Broader study findings: The recorded TCR beta diversity per million T cells decreased in a roughly linear manner with age. Underestimates were what the diversity estimates from one million T cells were considered to be.

The V and J genes are TRBV7-2 and TRBJ1-6; 7 bases agree with TRBD1. The sequence came from a woman aged 55-69 years in good health. Sequencing was done on a sample of blood. The CDR3: CASSLAAGGNNSPLHF. In DNA, the CDR3 is TGTGCCAGCAGCTTAGCGGCAGGGGGAAATAATTCACCCCTCCACTTT.